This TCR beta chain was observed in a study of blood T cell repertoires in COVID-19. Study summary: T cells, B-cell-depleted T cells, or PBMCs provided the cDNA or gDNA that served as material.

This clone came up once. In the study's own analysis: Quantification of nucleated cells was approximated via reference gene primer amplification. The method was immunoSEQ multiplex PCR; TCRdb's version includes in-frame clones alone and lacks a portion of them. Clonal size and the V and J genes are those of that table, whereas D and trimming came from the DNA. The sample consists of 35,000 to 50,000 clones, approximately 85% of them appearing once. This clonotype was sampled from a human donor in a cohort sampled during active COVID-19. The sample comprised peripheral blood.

CDR3 amino acids: CASMLAGGGDTQYF. The CDR3 bases are TGTGCCAGCATGCTAGCGGGGGGGGGAGATACGCAGTATTTT. This chain joins TRBV5-4 and TRBJ2-3, with 12 bases aligning to TRBD2. With 6 bases clipped from V and 5 bases from J, the junction kept 4 bases outside the gene matches. The CDR3 covers 14 residues. CDR1 and CDR2 from the germline V gene are SGHNT and YYREEE (reference sequence).